The clone carrying this T cell receptor beta chain was counted a few times. Its antigen is still unknown. The sample comes from a study of beta chain features in type 1 diabetes. Turning to the study itself: Patients did not differ from healthy donors in age, gender or cell yield. General study points: Among all four CD4+ subsets, Type 1 diabetes patients had TCRB CDR3s that were moderately but significantly shorter.

This CDR3 has 14 amino acids. The germline CDR1 and CDR2 sequences are SNHLY and FYNNEI. The V and J ends lost 7 bases and 8 bases, in that order; junction bases with no gene match: 8. Every bit of the isolated RNA underwent reverse transcription, so sequencing read expressed TCRB transcripts. The assay was immunoSEQ multiplex PCR, and TCRdb's table has in-frame clones only and misses some. The sample lists about 650,000 clones, approximately 13% occurring once. The sequence derives from a man aged 25 to 40 with type 1 diabetes. The chain employs TRBV2 and TRBJ1-2; 12 bases map to TRBD1. Sequencing input: naive CD4+ T cells from blood. CDR3 DNA sequence: TGTGCCAGCAACCCGGGACAGGGGGCGAAGGGCTACACCTTC. It yields the protein CASNPGQGAKGYTF.